The entry below gives a single TCR beta chain sequence along with its context. Its antigen is as yet unknown. The CDR3 spans 15 residues. Trimming took off 5 bases at V and 7 bases at J, with 17 bases between the two ends. From germline, CDR1 is SGHNT and CDR2 YENEEA. Using immunoSEQ multiplex PCR, the repertoire was profiled, and TCRdb retains in-frame clones only, with some absent. This table has 19,000 or so clones, over 75% appearing once. These data come from a study of T cells in localized non-small cell lung cancer. General study results and limits: When the top 100 tumor clones were examined, a median 57 of them also appeared in the adjacent lung, which was paired and uninvolved.

The clonotype comes from a male donor older than 55 with stage II lung adenocarcinoma. The chain carries TRBV11-3 and TRBJ2-2; D may be TRBD1 (6 bases). The material was peripheral blood mononuclear cells, obtained before any cancer treatment. CDR3 loop: CASSQRGLGGGELFF. In DNA, the CDR3 is TGTGCCAGCAGCCAGCGAGGCCTAGGGGGCGGGGAGCTGTTTTTT.